This T cell receptor (beta chain) was recorded in a study of T cell responses to AZD1222 COVID-19 vaccine. Study-wide findings and caveats: Of spike-specific TCRs, nearly half reportedly target regions left unmutated in variants. Only six individuals given AZD1222 were seropositive at baseline. Mostly white British, mostly female donors; authors suggested clonal diversity may be underestimated.

Profiling relied on immunoSEQ multiplex PCR, and the TCRdb table lists in-frame clones only, not all of them. The repertoire holds 150,000 or so clones, with approximately 91% as singletons. V shed 5 bases and J 4 bases; nucleotides not matched to a gene: 11. CDR1 and CDR2 (germline): LGHNT, FRNRAP. This CDR3 is built from 16 residues. Remarks on this clone: Its antigen is undetermined.

The chain links TRBV12-5 to TRBJ1-5; 7 positions agree with TRBD1. Specimen: peripheral blood, collected 28 days after the second AZD1222 dose. The sequence derives from an adult who received the AZD1222 COVID-19 vaccine. CDR3 protein: CASGPRDRDLNQPQHF. The CDR3 DNA follows: TGTGCTAGTGGTCCCCGAGACAGGGACTTGAATCAGCCCCAGCATTTT.